This T cell receptor (beta chain) was captured in a study of radiation and T cells in renal cell carcinoma. General study results and limits: Top tumor clonotypes rose in blood 2 weeks post-radiation, then contracted.

The time point: blood 2 weeks post-SBRT. Noted treatment: 15 Gy SBRT to primary tumor, nephrectomy 4 weeks later. The tumor was a clear cell renal cell carcinoma. V gave up 8 bases and J gave up 2 bases; unmatched junction bases: 7. Looked up from germline, CDR1 is MGHRA and CDR2 is YSYEKL. This CDR3 spans 15 amino acids. Sequencing used immunoSEQ multiplex PCR; TCRdb keeps in-frame clones, though not all of them. The sample records more than 150,000 clones, about 87% being singletons. On this clone: Its antigen is unknown.

The source is a woman aged 45 to 65 with renal cell carcinoma. The specimen was blood, collected from a patient whose treatment included radiotherapy and nephrectomy. This sequence joins TRBV4-1 and TRBJ2-7; TRBD2 matches at 12 bases. CDR3 sequence (DNA): TGCGCCAGCCGCTGGCTAGCGGGGGGGGCCTACGAGCAGTACTTC. Protein sequence: CASRWLAGGAYEQYF.